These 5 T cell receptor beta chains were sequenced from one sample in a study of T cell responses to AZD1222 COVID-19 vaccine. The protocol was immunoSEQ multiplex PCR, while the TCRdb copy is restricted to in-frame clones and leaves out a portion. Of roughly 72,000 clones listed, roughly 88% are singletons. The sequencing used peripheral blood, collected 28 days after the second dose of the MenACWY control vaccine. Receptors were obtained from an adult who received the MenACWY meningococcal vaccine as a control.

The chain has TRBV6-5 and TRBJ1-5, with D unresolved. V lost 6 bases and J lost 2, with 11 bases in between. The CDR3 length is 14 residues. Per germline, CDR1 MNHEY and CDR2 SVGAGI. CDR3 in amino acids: CASRGRSGNQPQHF. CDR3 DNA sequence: TGTGCCAGCAGAGGGAGATCGGGCAATCAGCCCCAGCATTTT.

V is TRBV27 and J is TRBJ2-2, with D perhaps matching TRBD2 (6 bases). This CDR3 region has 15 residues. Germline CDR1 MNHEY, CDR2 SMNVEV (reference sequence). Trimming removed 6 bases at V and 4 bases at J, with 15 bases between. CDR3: CASRPGLRGTGELFF. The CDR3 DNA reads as TGTGCCAGCAGACCGGGACTGCGTGGCACCGGGGAGCTGTTTTTT.

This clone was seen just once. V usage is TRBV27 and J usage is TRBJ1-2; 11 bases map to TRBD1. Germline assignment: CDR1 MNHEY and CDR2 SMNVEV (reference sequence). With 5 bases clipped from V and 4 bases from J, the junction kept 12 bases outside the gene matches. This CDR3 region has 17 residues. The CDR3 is CASSTGQGARVGYGYTF. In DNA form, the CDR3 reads TGTGCCAGCAGTACAGGACAGGGGGCGAGGGTTGGCTATGGCTACACCTTC.

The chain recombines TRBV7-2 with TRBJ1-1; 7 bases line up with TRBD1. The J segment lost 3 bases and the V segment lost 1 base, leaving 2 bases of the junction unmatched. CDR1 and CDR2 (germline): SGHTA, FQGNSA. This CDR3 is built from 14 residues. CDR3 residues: CASSLGGQHTEAFF. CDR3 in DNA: TGTGCCAGCAGCTTAGGGGGACAGCACACTGAAGCTTTCTTT.

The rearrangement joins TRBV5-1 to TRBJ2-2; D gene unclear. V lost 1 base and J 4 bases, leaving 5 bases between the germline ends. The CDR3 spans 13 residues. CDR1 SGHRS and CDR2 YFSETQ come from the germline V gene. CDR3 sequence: CASSLTLTGELFF. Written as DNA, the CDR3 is TGCGCCAGCAGCTTGACTCTCACCGGGGAGCTGTTTTTT.